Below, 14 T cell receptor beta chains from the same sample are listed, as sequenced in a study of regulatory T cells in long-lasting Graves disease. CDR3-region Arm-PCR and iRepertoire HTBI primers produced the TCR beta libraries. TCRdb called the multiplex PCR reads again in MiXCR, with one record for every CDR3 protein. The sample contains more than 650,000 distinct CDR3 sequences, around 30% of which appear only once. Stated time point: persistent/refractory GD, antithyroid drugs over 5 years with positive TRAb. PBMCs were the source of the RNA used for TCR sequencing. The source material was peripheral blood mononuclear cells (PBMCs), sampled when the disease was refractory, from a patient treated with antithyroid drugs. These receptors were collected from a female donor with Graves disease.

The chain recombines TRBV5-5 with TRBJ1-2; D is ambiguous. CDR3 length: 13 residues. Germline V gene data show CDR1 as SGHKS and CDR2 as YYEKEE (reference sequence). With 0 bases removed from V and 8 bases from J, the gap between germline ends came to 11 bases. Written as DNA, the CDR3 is TGTGCCAGCAGCTTGGATGTGGCGGAGGGCTACACCTTC. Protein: CASSLDVAEGYTF. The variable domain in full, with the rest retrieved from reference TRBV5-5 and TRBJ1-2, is DAGVTQSPTHLIKTRGQQVTLRCSPISGHKSVSWYQQVLGQGPQFIFQYYEKEERGRGNFPDRFSARQFPNYSSELNVNALLLGDSALYLCASSLDVAEGYTFGSGTRLTVV.

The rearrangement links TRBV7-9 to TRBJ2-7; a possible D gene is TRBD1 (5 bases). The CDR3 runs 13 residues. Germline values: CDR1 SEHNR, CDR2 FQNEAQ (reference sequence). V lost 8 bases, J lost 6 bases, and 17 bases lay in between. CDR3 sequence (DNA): TGTGCCAGCTCGCTTCAGGGTTATGCCGAGCAGTACTTC. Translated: CASSLQGYAEQYF. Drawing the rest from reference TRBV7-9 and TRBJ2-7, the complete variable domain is DTGVSQNPRHKITKRGQNVTFRCDPISEHNRLYWYRQTLGQGPEFLTYFQNEAQLEKSRLLSDRFSAERPKGSFSTLEIQRTEQGDSAMYLCASSLQGYAEQYFGPGTRLTVT.

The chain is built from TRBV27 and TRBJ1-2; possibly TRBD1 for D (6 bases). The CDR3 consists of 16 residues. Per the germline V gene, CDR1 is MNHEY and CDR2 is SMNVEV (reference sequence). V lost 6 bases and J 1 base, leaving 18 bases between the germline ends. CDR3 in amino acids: CASSKRGGEINYGYTF. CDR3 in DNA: TGTGCCAGCAGCAAGAGGGGGGGAGAAATTAACTATGGCTACACCTTC.

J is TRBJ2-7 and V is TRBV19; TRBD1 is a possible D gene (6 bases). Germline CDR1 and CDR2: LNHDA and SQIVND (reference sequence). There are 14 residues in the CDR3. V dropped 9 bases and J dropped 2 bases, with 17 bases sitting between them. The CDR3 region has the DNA TGTGCCAGCACCGAGACAGGCGCAACCTACGAGCAGTACTTC. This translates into CASTETGATYEQYF.

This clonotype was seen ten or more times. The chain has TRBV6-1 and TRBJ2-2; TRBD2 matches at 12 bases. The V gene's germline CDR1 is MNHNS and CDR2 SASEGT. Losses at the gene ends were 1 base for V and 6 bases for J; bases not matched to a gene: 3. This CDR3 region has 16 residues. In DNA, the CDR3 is TGTGCCAGCAGTGAAGACCTAGCGGGAGGGGCCGGGGAGCTGTTTTTT. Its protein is CASSEDLAGGAGELFF.

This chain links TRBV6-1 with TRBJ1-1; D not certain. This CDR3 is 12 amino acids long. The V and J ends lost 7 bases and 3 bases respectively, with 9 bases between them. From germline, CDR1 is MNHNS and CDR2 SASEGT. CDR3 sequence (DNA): TGTGCCAGCAAGACCTGGGACACTGAAGCTTTCTTT. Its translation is CASKTWDTEAFF.

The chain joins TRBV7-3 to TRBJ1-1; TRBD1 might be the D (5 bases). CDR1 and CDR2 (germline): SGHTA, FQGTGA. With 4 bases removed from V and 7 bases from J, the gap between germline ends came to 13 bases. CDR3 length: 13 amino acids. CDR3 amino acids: CASSSPGRGEAFF. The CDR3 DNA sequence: TGTGCCAGCAGCTCTCCGGGAAGGGGTGAAGCTTTCTTT.

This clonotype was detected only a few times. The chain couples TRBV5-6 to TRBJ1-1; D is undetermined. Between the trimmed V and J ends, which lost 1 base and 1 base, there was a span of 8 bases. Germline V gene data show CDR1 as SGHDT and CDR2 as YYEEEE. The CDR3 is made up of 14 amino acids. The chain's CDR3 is CASSLPETNTEAFF. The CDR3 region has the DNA TGTGCCAGCAGCTTGCCAGAGACGAACACTGAAGCTTTCTTT.

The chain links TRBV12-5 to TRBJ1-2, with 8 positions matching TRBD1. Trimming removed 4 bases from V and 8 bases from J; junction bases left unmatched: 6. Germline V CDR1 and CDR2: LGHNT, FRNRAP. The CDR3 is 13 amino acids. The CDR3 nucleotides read TGTGCTAGTGGTTCGAGGACAGGGTTCGGCTACACCTTC. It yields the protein CASGSRTGFGYTF.

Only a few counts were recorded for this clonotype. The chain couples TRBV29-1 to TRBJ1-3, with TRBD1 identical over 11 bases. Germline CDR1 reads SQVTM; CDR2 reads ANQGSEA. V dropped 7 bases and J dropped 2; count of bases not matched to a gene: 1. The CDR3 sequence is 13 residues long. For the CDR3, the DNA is TGCAGCGGGGGACAGGGGGCTGGAAACACCATATATTTT. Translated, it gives CSGGQGAGNTIYF. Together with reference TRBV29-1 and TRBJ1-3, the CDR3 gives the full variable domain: SAVISQKPSRDICQRGTSLTIQCQVDSQVTMMFWYRQQPGQSLTLIATANQGSEATYESGFVIDKFPISRPNLTFSTLTVSNMSPEDSSIYLCSGGQGAGNTIYFGEGSWLTVV.

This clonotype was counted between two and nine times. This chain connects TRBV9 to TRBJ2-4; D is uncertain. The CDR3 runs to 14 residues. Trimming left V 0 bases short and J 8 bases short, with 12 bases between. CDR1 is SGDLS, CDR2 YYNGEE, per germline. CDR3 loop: CASSVEGSSHIQYF. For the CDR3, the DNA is TGTGCCAGCAGCGTAGAAGGTTCGTCTCACATTCAGTACTTC.

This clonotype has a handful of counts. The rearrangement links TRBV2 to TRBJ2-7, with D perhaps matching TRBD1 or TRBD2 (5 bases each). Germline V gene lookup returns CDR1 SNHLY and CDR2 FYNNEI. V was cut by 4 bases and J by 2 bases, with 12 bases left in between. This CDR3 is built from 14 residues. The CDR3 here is CASSGPGTTYEQYF. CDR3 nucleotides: TGTGCCAGCAGTGGGCCCGGGACGACCTACGAGCAGTACTTC.

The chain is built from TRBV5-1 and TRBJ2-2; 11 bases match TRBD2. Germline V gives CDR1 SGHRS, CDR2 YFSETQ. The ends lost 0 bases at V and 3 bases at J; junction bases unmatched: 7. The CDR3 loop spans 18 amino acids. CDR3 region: CASSLAVTSGRDTGELFF. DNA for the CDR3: TGCGCCAGCAGCTTGGCCGTAACTAGCGGGAGAGACACCGGGGAGCTGTTTTTT. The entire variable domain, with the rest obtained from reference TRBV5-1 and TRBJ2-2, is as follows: KAGVTQTPRYLIKTRGQQVTLSCSPISGHRSVSWYQQTPGQGLQFLFEYFSETQRNKGNFPGRFSGRQFSNSRSEMNVSTLELGDSALYLCASSLAVTSGRDTGELFFGEGSRLTVL.

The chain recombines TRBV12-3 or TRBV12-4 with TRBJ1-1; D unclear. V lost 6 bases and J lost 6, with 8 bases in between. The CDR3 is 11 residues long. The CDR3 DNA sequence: TGTGCCAGCAGGTATCGGGCTGAAGCTTTCTTT. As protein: CASRYRAEAFF.